These 28 T cell receptor beta chains share one sample of origin, sequenced in a study of shared clonotypes between healthy human individuals. Clones were sequenced by immunoSEQ multiplex PCR, and TCRdb holds only the in-frame ones, with some missing. The sample has a few hundred thousand clones; around 96% are singletons. The sample consisted of memory CD8+ T cells sorted from blood. Documented subset: CD45RO+ cells pooled with CCR7-negative TemRA cells. These receptors came from a man aged 30-40 years in good health.

The rearrangement uses TRBV4-1 and TRBJ2-3; TRBD2 might be the D (5 bases). V was clipped by 6 bases and J by 2 bases, with 12 bases between them. From germline, CDR1 is MGHRA and CDR2 YSYEKL. This CDR3 region has 14 residues. The CDR3 nucleotides read TGCGCCAGCAGGGGCCGGGAATTCACAGATACGCAGTATTTT. Its translation is CASRGREFTDTQYF.

The chain uses TRBV2 and TRBJ2-3, with 11 bases aligning to TRBD2. The CDR3 loop spans 14 amino acids. V gave up 10 bases and J gave up 0 bases; unmatched junction bases: 3. Germline loops: CDR1 SNHLY, CDR2 FYNNEI. In DNA form, the CDR3 reads TGTGCCACTGGGACTAGCGGTAGCACAGATACGCAGTATTTT. It codes for CATGTSGSTDTQYF.

V gene TRBV4-1 combines with J gene TRBJ2-2, with 8 bases fitting TRBD2. Trimming at V came to 2 bases and at J to 5 bases, leaving 4 bases not matched to a gene. The V gene's germline CDR1 is MGHRA and CDR2 YSYEKL. This CDR3 has 15 amino acids. The CDR3 DNA sequence: TGCGCCAGCAGCCAAACGGGAGGGGAAACCGGGGAGCTGTTTTTT. Its translation: CASSQTGGETGELFF.

The rearrangement joins TRBV9 to TRBJ2-3, with 7 bases identical to TRBD2. The germline CDR1 and CDR2 sequences are SGDLS and YYNGEE. The CDR3 totals 16 residues. Trimming removed 0 bases from V and 2 bases from J; junction bases left unmatched: 6. For the CDR3, the DNA is TGTGCCAGCAGCGTAGATCGGGAGGACAACACAGATACGCAGTATTTT. This codes for CASSVDREDNTDTQYF.

The chain joins TRBV6-1 to TRBJ2-1; 8 positions match TRBD2. V lost 6 bases to trimming and J lost 6 bases; unmatched junction nucleotides: 1. The V gene's germline CDR1 is MNHNS and CDR2 SASEGT. There are 12 residues in the CDR3. CDR3 DNA sequence: TGTGCCAGCAGGGGGACTAGCAATGAGCAGTTCTTC. As protein: CASRGTSNEQFF.

The genes are TRBV2 and TRBJ2-7, with D possibly being TRBD1 (7 bases). The V gene's germline CDR1 is SNHLY and CDR2 FYNNEI. The CDR3 is 15 amino acids. Trimming pared 6 bases from V and 1 base from J, leaving 16 bases between. CDR3: CASRQGRDWSYEQYF. In DNA, the CDR3 is TGTGCCAGCAGACAGGGGCGGGACTGGTCCTACGAGCAGTACTTC. Supplemented by reference TRBV2 and TRBJ2-7, the full variable domain reads EPEVTQTPSHQVTQMGQEVILRCVPISNHLYFYWYRQILGQKVEFLVSFYNNEISEKSEIFDDQFSVERPDGSNFTLKIRSTKLEDSAMYFCASRQGRDWSYEQYFGPGTRLTVT.

The rearrangement links TRBV13 to TRBJ2-7; tentatively, D is TRBD2 (6 bases). Germline CDR1 reads PRHDT; CDR2 reads FYEKMQ (reference sequence). The V gene lost 2 bases and the J gene lost 3 bases, with 14 bases spanning the gap. The CDR3 covers 15 residues. CDR3 amino acids: CASSLRGSGDYEQYF. The CDR3 bases are TGTGCCAGCAGCTTACGCGGGTCGGGGGACTACGAGCAGTACTTC.

The rearrangement links TRBV14 to TRBJ1-2; 9 nucleotides agree with TRBD1. Germline lookup yields CDR1 SGHDN and CDR2 FVKESK. Trimming cost V 4 bases and J 8 bases; bases outside gene matches: 2. CDR3 length equals 12 residues. CDR3 nucleotide sequence: TGTGCCAGCAGCCCGGACAGGGGAGGCTACACCTTC. Protein sequence: CASSPDRGGYTF.

The V call is TRBV29-1, the J call TRBJ2-5; a possible D gene is TRBD2 (5 bases). The CDR3 runs 12 residues. V lost 4 bases to trimming and J lost 2 bases, with 8 bases between them. The germline V gene has CDR1 SQVTM and CDR2 ANQGSEA. The CDR3 reads CSVAGMQETQYF. Here the CDR3 DNA reads TGCAGCGTTGCGGGGATGCAAGAGACCCAGTACTTC. Combining the CDR3 with reference TRBV29-1 and TRBJ2-5 gives the whole variable domain SAVISQKPSRDICQRGTSLTIQCQVDSQVTMMFWYRQQPGQSLTLIATANQGSEATYESGFVIDKFPISRPNLTFSTLTVSNMSPEDSSIYLCSVAGMQETQYFGPGTRLLVL.

This clone was counted a single time. The chain is built from TRBV5-8 and TRBJ2-1; D uncertain. V was pared by 6 bases and J by 4 bases, with 17 bases between. CDR1 is SGHTS, CDR2 YDEGEE, per germline. The CDR3 loop spans 15 amino acids. This CDR3 reads CASTLYLDPYNEQFF. The CDR3 coding sequence is TGTGCCAGCACCCTCTACTTGGACCCTTACAATGAGCAGTTCTTC.

The V call is TRBV28, the J call TRBJ1-1; TRBD1 might be the D (5 bases). The V and J ends lost 0 bases and 0 bases respectively, with 14 bases between them. This CDR3 spans 17 amino acids. The V gene's germline CDR1 is MDHEN and CDR2 SYDVKM. CDR3 loop: CASSLWGSGAMNTEAFF. The CDR3, as DNA: TGTGCCAGCAGTTTATGGGGGAGCGGGGCGATGAACACTGAAGCTTTCTTT.

In this sample, this clone turned up a few times. The chain recombines TRBV2 with TRBJ1-2, with 8 bases lining up with TRBD1. With V trimmed by 5 bases and J by 8 bases, 16 bases remained unmatched. Germline CDR1 SNHLY, CDR2 FYNNEI. This CDR3 comprises 16 residues. The CDR3 loop is CASSRKPDRGRVGYTF. CDR3 DNA sequence: TGTGCCAGCAGTCGAAAACCCGACAGGGGCCGAGTAGGCTACACCTTC.

The chain uses TRBV11-2 and TRBJ2-7, with D tentatively TRBD2 (5 bases). V lost 0 bases to trimming and J lost 2 bases, with 8 bases between them. The CDR3 length is 14 residues. Germline assignment: CDR1 SGHAT and CDR2 FQNNGV. The CDR3 DNA reads as TGTGCCAGCAGCTTAGATCCCGGGGCCTACGAGCAGTACTTC. It is translated as CASSLDPGAYEQYF.

The chain joins TRBV29-1 to TRBJ2-5; perhaps TRBD2 as D (6 bases). Germline assignment: CDR1 SQVTM and CDR2 ANQGSEA. CDR3 length equals 13 residues. V lost 4 bases and J 1 base, leaving 10 bases between the germline ends. The CDR3 coding sequence is TGCAGCGTTGTCCGGGACTTCCAAGAGACCCAGTACTTC. It yields the protein CSVVRDFQETQYF. The whole variable domain, filled in from reference TRBV29-1 and TRBJ2-5, reads SAVISQKPSRDICQRGTSLTIQCQVDSQVTMMFWYRQQPGQSLTLIATANQGSEATYESGFVIDKFPISRPNLTFSTLTVSNMSPEDSSIYLCSVVRDFQETQYFGPGTRLLVL.

The V gene is TRBV7-2, the J gene TRBJ2-7, with D perhaps matching TRBD2 (6 bases). The germline V and J ends were trimmed by 6 bases and 0 bases, with 9 bases remaining between them. The germline V gene encodes CDR1 SGHTA and CDR2 FQGNSA. The CDR3 covers 13 residues. The CDR3 spells CASRGRGSYEQYF. The CDR3 DNA sequence: TGTGCCAGCAGGGGGCGGGGCTCCTACGAGCAGTACTTC.

The V and J genes are TRBV29-1 and TRBJ2-3; D gene uncertain. V was trimmed by 4 bases and J by 1 base, leaving 12 bases between them. Germline loops: CDR1 SQVTM, CDR2 ANQGSEA. The CDR3 has 14 amino acids. The DNA of the CDR3 is TGCAGCGTTGCCACTCGGATCCGCACAGATACGCAGTATTTT. It specifies CSVATRIRTDTQYF.

The V call is TRBV9, the J call TRBJ2-5; the D is unclear. CDR1 and CDR2 from the germline V gene are SGDLS and YYNGEE. This CDR3 has 15 residues. The germline V and J ends were trimmed by 0 bases and 1 base, with 10 bases remaining between them. The CDR3 nucleotides are TGTGCCAGCAGCGTAGTGGGTATGGTCCAAGAGACCCAGTACTTC. It yields the protein CASSVVGMVQETQYF.

The chain combines TRBV6-1 with TRBJ2-5, with 7 bases identical to TRBD1. V shed 4 bases and J 1 base; nucleotides not matched to a gene: 6. The CDR3 sequence is 15 residues long. Germline loops: CDR1 MNHNS, CDR2 SASEGT. The CDR3 region has the DNA TGTGCCAGCAGTGCTGCAGGGGGAATCCAAGAGACCCAGTACTTC. The encoded protein is CASSAAGGIQETQYF.

The chain employs TRBV7-9 and TRBJ2-5, with D possibly matching TRBD1 (6 bases). The V and J ends lost 8 bases and 3 bases respectively, with 16 bases between them. The CDR3 covers 14 residues. The germline CDR1 and CDR2 sequences are SEHNR and FQNEAQ (reference sequence). This CDR3 reads CASGFSTGKETQYF. In DNA form, the CDR3 reads TGTGCCAGCGGTTTTTCGACAGGAAAAGAGACCCAGTACTTC.

The rearrangement uses TRBV13 and TRBJ2-1; 7 positions match TRBD2. The junction had 9 bases not matched to a gene; V was cut back by 3 bases and J by 7 bases. Germline CDR1 PRHDT, CDR2 FYEKMQ (reference sequence). CDR3 length equals 15 residues. The CDR3 spells CASSFLGSGTNEQFF. In DNA, the CDR3 is TGTGCCAGCAGCTTTCTAGGGAGCGGGACGAATGAGCAGTTCTTC.

This clone was counted once. This chain connects TRBV7-8 to TRBJ2-3; D possibly corresponds to TRBD2 (5 bases). The V end was cut by 1 base, the J end by 1 base, with 12 bases between. Germline V CDR1 and CDR2: SGHVS, FQNEAQ. This CDR3 region has 16 residues. CDR3 nucleotide sequence: TGTGCCAGCAGCTTAGTGTTGAGGGTAGGCACAGATACGCAGTATTTT. Translation gives CASSLVLRVGTDTQYF.

This chain links TRBV19 with TRBJ2-3; no firm D call. CDR1 is LNHDA, CDR2 SQIVND, per germline (reference sequence). The CDR3 has 14 residues. The V end was cut by 2 bases, the J end by 2 bases, with 8 bases between. Here the CDR3 reads CASSITGHTDTQYF. CDR3 sequence (DNA): TGTGCCAGTAGTATAACGGGCCACACAGATACGCAGTATTTT. The full variable domain, rest sourced from reference TRBV19 and TRBJ2-3, is DGGITQSPKYLFRKEGQNVTLSCEQNLNHDAMYWYRQDPGQGLRLIYYSQIVNDFQKGDIAEGYSVSREKKESFPLTVTSAQKNPTAFYLCASSITGHTDTQYFGPGTRLTVL.

V is TRBV11-3 and J is TRBJ2-1; possible D gene TRBD1, 6 bases. With 5 bases removed from V and 8 bases from J, the gap between germline ends came to 10 bases. Germline loops: CDR1 SGHNT, CDR2 YENEEA. This CDR3 has 12 amino acids. CDR3 DNA: TGTGCCAGCAGCCGTCAGGGGTATGAGCAGTTCTTC. It encodes CASSRQGYEQFF.

The V and J genes are TRBV5-1 and TRBJ2-1, with D tentatively TRBD2 (6 bases). In germline, CDR1 is SGHRS, CDR2 YFSETQ. V dropped 2 bases and J dropped 9 bases, with 15 bases sitting between them. The length of the CDR3 is 14 residues. The CDR3 DNA reads TGCGCCAGCAGCTTTTCACTAATGGAGGGTGAGCAGTTCTTC. Translating it yields CASSFSLMEGEQFF.

This chain joins TRBV5-4 and TRBJ2-5; TRBD2 is a possible D gene (5 bases). The germline V gene has CDR1 SGHNT and CDR2 YYREEE (reference sequence). The CDR3 has 14 amino acids. The V end lost 4 bases, the J end lost 2 bases, and 12 bases lay between the germline ends. As DNA, the CDR3 is TGTGCCAGCAGCCCCGGAGGCGTACAAGAGACCCAGTACTTC. It yields the protein CASSPGGVQETQYF. The full variable domain, in which reference TRBV5-4 and TRBJ2-5 provide the parts outside the CDR3, is ETGVTQSPTHLIKTRGQQVTLRCSSQSGHNTVSWYQQALGQGPQFIFQYYREEENGRGNFPPRFSGLQFPNYSSELNVNALELDDSALYLCASSPGGVQETQYFGPGTRLLVL.

The chain joins TRBV19 to TRBJ2-5, with no clear D. Between the trimmed V and J ends, which lost 1 base and 1 base, there was a span of 7 bases. Germline V gene sequence: CDR1 LNHDA, CDR2 SQIVND (reference sequence). The CDR3 extends over 14 amino acids. The CDR3 nucleotides read TGTGCCAGTAGTATAGGGCTACTCCAAGAGACCCAGTACTTC. Protein product: CASSIGLLQETQYF.

The V call is TRBV5-1, the J call TRBJ2-7; 9 bases map to TRBD2. Unmatched junction bases numbered 5, after V lost 2 bases and J lost 2 bases. Germline-derived CDR1 and CDR2 are SGHRS and YFSETQ. This CDR3 has 15 residues. The CDR3 DNA is TGCGCCAGCAGCTTAAGCGGGAGGCCTACCTACGAGCAGTACTTC. This encodes CASSLSGRPTYEQYF.

This sequence joins TRBV7-2 and TRBJ1-1; no definite D call. The CDR3 length is 12 residues. Germline V gene sequence: CDR1 SGHTA, CDR2 FQGNSA. Deletions cut 1 base from V and 8 bases from J, with 8 bases between. The CDR3 region is CASSLDYVEAFF. For the CDR3, the DNA is TGTGCCAGCAGCTTAGATTACGTGGAAGCTTTCTTT.